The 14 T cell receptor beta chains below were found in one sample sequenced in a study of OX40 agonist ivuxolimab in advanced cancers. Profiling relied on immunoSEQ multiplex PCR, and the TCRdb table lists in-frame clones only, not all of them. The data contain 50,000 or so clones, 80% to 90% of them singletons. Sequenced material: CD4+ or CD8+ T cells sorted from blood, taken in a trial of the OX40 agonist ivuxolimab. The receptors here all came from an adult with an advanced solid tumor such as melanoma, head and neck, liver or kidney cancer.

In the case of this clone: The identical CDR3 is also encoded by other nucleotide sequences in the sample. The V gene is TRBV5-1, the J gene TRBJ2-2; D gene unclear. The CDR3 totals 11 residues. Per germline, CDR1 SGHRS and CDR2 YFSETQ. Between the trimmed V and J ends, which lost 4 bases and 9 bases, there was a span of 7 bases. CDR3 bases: TGCGCCAGCAGCACATCTAGGGAGCTGTTTTTT. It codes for CASSTSRELFF.

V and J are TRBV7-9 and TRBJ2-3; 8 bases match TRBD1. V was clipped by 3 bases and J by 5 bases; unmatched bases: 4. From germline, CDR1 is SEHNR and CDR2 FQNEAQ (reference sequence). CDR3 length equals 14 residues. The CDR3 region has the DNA TGTGCCAGCAGCTTTCAGGGGGCTAAAGATACGCAGTATTTT. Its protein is CASSFQGAKDTQYF.

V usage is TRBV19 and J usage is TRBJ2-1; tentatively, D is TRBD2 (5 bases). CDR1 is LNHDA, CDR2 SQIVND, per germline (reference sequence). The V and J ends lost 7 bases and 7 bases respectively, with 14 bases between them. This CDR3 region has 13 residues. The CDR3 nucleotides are TGTGCCAGTAATCGCGGGTCCAATAATGAGCAGTTCTTC. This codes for CASNRGSNNEQFF.

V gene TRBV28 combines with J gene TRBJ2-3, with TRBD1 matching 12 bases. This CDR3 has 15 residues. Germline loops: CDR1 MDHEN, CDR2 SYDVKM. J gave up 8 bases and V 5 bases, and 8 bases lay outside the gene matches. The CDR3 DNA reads TGTGCCAGCAGTCCCGGGACAGGGGGCCGGGGTACGCAGTATTTT. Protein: CASSPGTGGRGTQYF.

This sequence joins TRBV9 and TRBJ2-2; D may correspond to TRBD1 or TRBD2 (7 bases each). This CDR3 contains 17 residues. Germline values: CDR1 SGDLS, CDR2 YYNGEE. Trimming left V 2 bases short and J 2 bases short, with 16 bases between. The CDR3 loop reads CASSVRGGTDNTGELFF. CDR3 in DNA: TGTGCCAGCAGCGTCAGGGGGGGGACAGATAACACCGGGGAGCTGTTTTTT.

In DNA, the CDR3 is TGTGCCAGCAGCTTAGTTGTTCGGTCACCCCTCCACTTT. It codes for CASSLVVRSPLHF. The chain is built from TRBV7-2 and TRBJ1-6; no clear D gene. V gave up 1 base and J gave up 10 bases, with 8 bases separating them. Germline lookup yields CDR1 SGHTA and CDR2 FQGNSA. The CDR3 sequence is 13 residues long.

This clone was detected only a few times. In DNA, the CDR3 is TGTGCCAGTACCCGGACGGTGGATAGGTATGGCTACACCTTC. Translating it yields CASTRTVDRYGYTF. The chain has TRBV19 and TRBJ1-2; D gene unclear. Trimming took off 7 bases at V and 5 bases at J, with 17 bases between the two ends. This CDR3 is 14 amino acids long. Germline CDR1 and CDR2: LNHDA and SQIVND (reference sequence).

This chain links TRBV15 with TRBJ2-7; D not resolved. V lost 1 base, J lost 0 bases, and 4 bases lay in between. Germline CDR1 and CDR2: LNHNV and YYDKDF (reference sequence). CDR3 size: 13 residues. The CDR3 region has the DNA TGTGCCACCAGCAGAGGGGTCTCCTACGAGCAGTACTTC. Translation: CATSRGVSYEQYF.

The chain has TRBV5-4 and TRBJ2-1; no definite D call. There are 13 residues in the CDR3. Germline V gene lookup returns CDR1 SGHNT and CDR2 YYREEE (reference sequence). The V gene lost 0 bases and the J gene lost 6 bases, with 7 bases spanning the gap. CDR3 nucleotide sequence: TGTGCCAGCAGCTTGGCAATGGGCAATGAGCAGTTCTTC. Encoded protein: CASSLAMGNEQFF. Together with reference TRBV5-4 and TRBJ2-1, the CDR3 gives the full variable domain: ETGVTQSPTHLIKTRGQQVTLRCSSQSGHNTVSWYQQALGQGPQFIFQYYREEENGRGNFPPRFSGLQFPNYSSELNVNALELDDSALYLCASSLAMGNEQFFGPGTRLTVL.

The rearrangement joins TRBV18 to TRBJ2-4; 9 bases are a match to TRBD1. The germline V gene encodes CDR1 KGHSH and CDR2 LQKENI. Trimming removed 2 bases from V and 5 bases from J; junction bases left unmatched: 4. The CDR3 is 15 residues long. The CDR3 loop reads CASSPEQGAENIQYF. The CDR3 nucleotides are TGTGCCAGCTCACCAGAACAGGGGGCTGAAAACATTCAGTACTTC.

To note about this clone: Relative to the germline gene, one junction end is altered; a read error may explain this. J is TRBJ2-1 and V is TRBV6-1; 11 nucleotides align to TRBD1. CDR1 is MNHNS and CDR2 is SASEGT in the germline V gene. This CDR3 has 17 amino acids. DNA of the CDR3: TGTGCCATCAGTGACCCTGGGACAGGGGGTATAGACAATGAGCAGTTCTTC. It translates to CAISDPGTGGIDNEQFF.

CDR3 amino acids: CASSPLADYEQYF. For the CDR3, the DNA is TGTGCCAGCAGCCCGCTAGCGGATTACGAGCAGTACTTC. The chain links TRBV14 to TRBJ2-7; TRBD2 matches at 7 bases. V shed 4 bases, J shed 4 bases, and the junction held 4 bases outside the gene matches. This CDR3 is built from 13 residues. The germline V gene has CDR1 SGHDN and CDR2 FVKESK.

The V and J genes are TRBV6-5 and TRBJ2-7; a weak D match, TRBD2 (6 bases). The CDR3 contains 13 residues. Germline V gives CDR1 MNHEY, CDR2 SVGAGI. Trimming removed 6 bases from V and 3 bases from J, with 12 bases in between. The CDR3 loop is CASSRLDVYEQYF. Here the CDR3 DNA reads TGTGCCAGCAGCCGACTAGATGTCTACGAGCAGTACTTC.

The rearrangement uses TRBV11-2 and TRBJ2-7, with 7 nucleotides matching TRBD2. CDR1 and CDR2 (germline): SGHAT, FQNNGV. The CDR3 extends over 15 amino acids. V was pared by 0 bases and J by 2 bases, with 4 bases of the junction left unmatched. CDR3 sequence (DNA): TGTGCCAGCAGCTTAGAAGGCGGGGGAACCTACGAGCAGTACTTC. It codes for CASSLEGGGTYEQYF.